Shown below are 4 T cell receptor beta chains from a single sample sequenced in a study of cytotoxic CD8 clonotypes in ibrutinib-treated CLL. The data were produced by immunoSEQ multiplex PCR, yet TCRdb's version contains in-frame clones alone and is incomplete. Seen here are 42,000 or so clones, roughly 65% observed once, and the top ten hold more than 6%. The sample in question was PBMCs, obtained at disease progression, from a patient treated with ibrutinib. These receptors all come from a human donor with chronic lymphocytic leukemia.

The rearrangement links TRBV4-3 to TRBJ2-7, with a possible D match to TRBD2 (5 bases). Germline V gene sequence: CDR1 LGHNA, CDR2 YSLEER. V was clipped by 2 bases and J by 1 base, with 9 bases between them. CDR3 length equals 14 residues. In nucleotides, the CDR3 is TGCGCCAGCAGCCAAACTAGTTCGTCCTACGAGCAGTACTTC. Translated, it gives CASSQTSSSYEQYF.

This chain uses TRBV29-1 with TRBJ2-6; 7 bases align to TRBD1. Germline V gene lookup returns CDR1 SQVTM and CDR2 ANQGSEA. The CDR3 spans 16 residues. J lost 1 base, V lost 6 bases, and 9 bases had no gene match. CDR3 residues: CSVTGAGLSGANVLTF. As DNA, the CDR3 is TGCAGCGTAACAGGGGCCGGACTGTCTGGGGCCAACGTCCTGACTTTC.

The chain is built from TRBV28 and TRBJ1-2; 8 nucleotides line up with TRBD1. Germline V CDR1 and CDR2: MDHEN, SYDVKM. The trim removed 7 bases at V and 4 bases at J, leaving 14 bases unmatched. This CDR3 is built from 16 residues. The CDR3 spells CASIPMDRESLYGYTF. DNA of the CDR3: TGTGCCAGCATCCCCATGGACAGGGAGTCCCTCTATGGCTACACCTTC.

The chain carries TRBV9 and TRBJ2-1; 7 positions agree with TRBD2. Trimming removed 0 bases from V and 0 bases from J; junction bases left unmatched: 3. The germline CDR1 and CDR2 sequences are SGDLS and YYNGEE. The CDR3 runs 16 residues. CDR3 nucleotides: TGTGCCAGCAGCGTAGGGGGAGGGAGCTCCTACAATGAGCAGTTCTTC. Its protein product is CASSVGGGSSYNEQFF.